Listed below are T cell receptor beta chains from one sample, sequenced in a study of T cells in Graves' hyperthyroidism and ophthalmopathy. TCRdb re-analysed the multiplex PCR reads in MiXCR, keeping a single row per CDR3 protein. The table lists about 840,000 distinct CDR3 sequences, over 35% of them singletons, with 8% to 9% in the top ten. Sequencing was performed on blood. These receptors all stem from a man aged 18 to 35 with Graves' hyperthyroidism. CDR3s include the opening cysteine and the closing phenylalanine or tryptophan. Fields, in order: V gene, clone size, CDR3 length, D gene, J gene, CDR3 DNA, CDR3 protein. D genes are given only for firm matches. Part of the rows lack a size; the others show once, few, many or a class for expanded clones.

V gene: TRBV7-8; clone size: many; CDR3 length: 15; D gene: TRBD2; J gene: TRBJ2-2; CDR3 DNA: TGTGCCAGCACGTTTAGCGGGAGGTCCACCGGGGAGCTGTTTTTT; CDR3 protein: CASTFSGRSTGELFF
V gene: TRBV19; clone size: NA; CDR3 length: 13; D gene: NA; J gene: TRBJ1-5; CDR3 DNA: TGTGCCGGACTCAGAGGGTCTCATCAGCCCCAGCATTTT; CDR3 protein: CAGLRGSHQPQHF
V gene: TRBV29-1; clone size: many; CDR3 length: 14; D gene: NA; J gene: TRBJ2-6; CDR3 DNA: TGCAGCGTTGAACGTACAGCCGGGGCCAACGTCCTGACTTTC; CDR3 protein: CSVERTAGANVLTF
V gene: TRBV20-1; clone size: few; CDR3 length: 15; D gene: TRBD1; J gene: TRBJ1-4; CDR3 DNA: TGCAGTGCTAGAGAGGGACAGGGACTAGGAGAAAAACTGTTTTTT; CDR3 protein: CSAREGQGLGEKLFF
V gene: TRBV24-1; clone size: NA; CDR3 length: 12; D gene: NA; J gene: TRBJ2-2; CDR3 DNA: TGTGCCACCAGTGGGCCCCTGGGGGAGCTGTTTTTT; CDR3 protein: CATSGPLGELFF
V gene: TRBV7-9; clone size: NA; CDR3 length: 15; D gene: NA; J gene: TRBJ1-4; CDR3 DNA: TGTGCCAGCAGCTTAGCCAGGACCGGGAATGAAAAACTGTTTTTT; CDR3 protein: CASSLARTGNEKLFF
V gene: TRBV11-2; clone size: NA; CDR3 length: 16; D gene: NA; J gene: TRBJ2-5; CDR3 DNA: TGTGCCAGCAGCTTAGGGATAGCGTTGGGGCAGGAGACCCAGTACTTC; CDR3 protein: CASSLGIALGQETQYF
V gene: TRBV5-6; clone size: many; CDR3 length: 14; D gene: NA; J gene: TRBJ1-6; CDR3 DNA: TGTGCCAGCAGCTTGGTACGGCCCAATTCACCCCTCCACTTT; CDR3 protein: CASSLVRPNSPLHF
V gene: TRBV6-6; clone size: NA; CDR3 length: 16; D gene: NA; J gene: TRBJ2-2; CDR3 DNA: TGTGCCAGCAGTTACTTGACAGGAGCGAACACCGGGGAGCTGTTTTTT; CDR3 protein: CASSYLTGANTGELFF
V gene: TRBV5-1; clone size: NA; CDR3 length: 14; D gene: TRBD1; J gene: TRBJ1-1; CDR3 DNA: TGCGCCAGCAGCGTACAGGGGGCGCCGACTGAAGCTTTCTTT; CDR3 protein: CASSVQGAPTEAFF
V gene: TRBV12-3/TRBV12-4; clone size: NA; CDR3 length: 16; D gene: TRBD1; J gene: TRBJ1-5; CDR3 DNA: TGTGCCAGCAGTTTAGCGAGCAGGGGGCGGGATCAGCCCCAGCATTTT; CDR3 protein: CASSLASRGRDQPQHF
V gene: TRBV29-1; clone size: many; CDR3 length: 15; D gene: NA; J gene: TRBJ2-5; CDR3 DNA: TGCAGCGTTGAAGGTGTGGACTCACCCAAGGGGACCCAGTACTTC; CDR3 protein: CSVEGVDSPKGTQYF
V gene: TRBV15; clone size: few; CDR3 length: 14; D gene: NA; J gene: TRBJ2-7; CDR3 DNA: TGTGCCACCAGCAGGGACCGGGACTTTGGGGAGCAGTACTTC; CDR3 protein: CATSRDRDFGEQYF
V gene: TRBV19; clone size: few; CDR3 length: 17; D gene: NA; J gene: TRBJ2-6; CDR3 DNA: TGTGCCAGTAGTGATCTCGCTCGGGGCTCTGGGGCCAACGTCCTGACTTTC; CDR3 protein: CASSDLARGSGANVLTF
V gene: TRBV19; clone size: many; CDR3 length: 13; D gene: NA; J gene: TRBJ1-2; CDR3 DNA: TGTGGGAGTACGAGGGGCGCAGTCAGTGGCTACACCTTC; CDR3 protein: CGSTRGAVSGYTF
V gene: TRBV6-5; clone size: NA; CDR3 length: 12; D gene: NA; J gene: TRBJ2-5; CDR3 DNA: TGTGCCAGCATGGCGGCAGGCGAGACCCAGTACTTC; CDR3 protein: CASMAAGETQYF
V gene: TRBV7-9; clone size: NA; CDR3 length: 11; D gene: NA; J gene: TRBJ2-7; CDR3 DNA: TGTGCCAGCAGTCATATCTCCGAGCAGTACTTC; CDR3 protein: CASSHISEQYF
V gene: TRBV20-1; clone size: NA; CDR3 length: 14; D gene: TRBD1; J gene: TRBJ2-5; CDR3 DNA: TGCAGTGCTACCCCGGGACAGGCCCAAGAGACCCAGTACTTC; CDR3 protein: CSATPGQAQETQYF
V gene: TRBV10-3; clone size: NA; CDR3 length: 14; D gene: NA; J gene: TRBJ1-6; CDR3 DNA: TGTGCCAGCAGCCACCCGCCAGGGAATTCACCCCTCCACTTT; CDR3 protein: CASSHPPGNSPLHF
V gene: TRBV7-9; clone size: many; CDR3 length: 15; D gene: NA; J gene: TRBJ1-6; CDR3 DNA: TGTGCCAGCAGCTTAGCGAGGGTGTCGAATTCACCCCTCCACTTT; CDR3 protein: CASSLARVSNSPLHF
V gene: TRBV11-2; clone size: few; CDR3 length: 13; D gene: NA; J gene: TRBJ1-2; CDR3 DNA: TGTGCCAGCAGTGGTGGGACCCGCTATGGCTACACCTTC; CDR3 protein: CASSGGTRYGYTF
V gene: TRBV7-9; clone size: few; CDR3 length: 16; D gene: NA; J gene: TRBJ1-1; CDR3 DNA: TGTGCCAGCAGTTCCCGAGGTGGGGCTACGAACACTGAAGCTTTCTTT; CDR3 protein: CASSSRGGATNTEAFF